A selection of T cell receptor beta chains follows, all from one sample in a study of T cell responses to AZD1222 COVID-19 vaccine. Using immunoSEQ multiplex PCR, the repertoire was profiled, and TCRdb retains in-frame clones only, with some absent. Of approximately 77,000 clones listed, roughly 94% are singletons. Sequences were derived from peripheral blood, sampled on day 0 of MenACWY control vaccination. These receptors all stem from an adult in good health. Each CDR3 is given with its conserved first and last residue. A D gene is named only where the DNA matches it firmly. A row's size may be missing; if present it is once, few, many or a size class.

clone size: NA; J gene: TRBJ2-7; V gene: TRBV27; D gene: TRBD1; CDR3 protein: CASTDLRTGTYEQYF; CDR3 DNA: TGTGCCAGCACCGACTTACGGACAGGAACCTACGAGCAGTACTTC
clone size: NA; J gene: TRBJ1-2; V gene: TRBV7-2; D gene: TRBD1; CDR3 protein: CASSLNVWDRGGYTF; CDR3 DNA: TGTGCCAGCAGCTTAAACGTGTGGGACAGGGGAGGCTACACCTTC
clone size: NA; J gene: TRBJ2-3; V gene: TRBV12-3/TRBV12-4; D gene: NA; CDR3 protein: CASHFSSADTQYF; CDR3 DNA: TGTGCCAGCCACTTTTCAAGTGCAGATACGCAGTATTTT
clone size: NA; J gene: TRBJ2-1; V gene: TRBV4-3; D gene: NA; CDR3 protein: CASSQEIKAAYNEQFF; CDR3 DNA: TGCGCCAGCAGCCAAGAGATAAAGGCCGCGTACAATGAGCAGTTCTTC
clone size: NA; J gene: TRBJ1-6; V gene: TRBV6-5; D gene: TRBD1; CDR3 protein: CASSKQGRGSPLHF; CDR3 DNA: TGTGCCAGCAGTAAACAGGGGCGAGGGTCACCCCTCCACTTT
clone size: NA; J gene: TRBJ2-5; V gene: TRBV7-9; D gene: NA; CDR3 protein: CASSLVGTETQYF; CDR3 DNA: TGTGCCAGCAGCTTAGTGGGTACGGAGACCCAGTACTTC
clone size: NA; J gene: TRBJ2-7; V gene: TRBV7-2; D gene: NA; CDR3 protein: CASSLALGGGYEQYF; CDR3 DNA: TGTGCCAGCAGCTTAGCGCTCGGGGGCGGCTACGAGCAGTACTTC
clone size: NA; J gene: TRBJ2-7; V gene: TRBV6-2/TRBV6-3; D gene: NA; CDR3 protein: CASSAGGMSSYEQYF; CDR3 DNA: TGTGCCAGCAGTGCTGGCGGGATGAGCTCCTACGAGCAGTACTTC
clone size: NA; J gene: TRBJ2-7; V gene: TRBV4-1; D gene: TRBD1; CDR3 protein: CASSQNVFRTGTYEQYF; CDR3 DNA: TGCGCCAGCAGCCAAAACGTTTTCAGGACAGGGACCTACGAGCAGTACTTC
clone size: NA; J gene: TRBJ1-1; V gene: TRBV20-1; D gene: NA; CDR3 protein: CSASRAEAFF; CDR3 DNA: TGCAGTGCTTCCAGGGCTGAAGCTTTCTTT
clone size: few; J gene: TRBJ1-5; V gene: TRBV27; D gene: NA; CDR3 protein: CASSFSGSSNQPQHF; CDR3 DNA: TGTGCCAGCAGTTTCTCAGGGAGTAGCAATCAGCCCCAGCATTTT
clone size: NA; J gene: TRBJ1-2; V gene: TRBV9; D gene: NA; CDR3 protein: CASSVVVTGRNYGYTF; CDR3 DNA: TGTGCCAGCAGCGTAGTTGTAACAGGACGGAACTATGGCTACACCTTC
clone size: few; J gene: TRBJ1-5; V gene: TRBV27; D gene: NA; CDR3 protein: CASSLSGAQPQHF; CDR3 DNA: TGTGCCAGCAGTTTATCGGGGGCTCAGCCCCAGCATTTT
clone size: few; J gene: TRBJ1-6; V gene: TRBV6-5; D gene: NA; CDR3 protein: CGTAPTQGFESPLHF; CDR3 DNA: TGTGGAACCGCACCAACCCAGGGGTTTGAGTCACCCCTCCACTTT
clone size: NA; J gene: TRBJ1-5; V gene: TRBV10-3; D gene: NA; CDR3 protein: CAISESGPPGGNQPQHF; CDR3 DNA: TGTGCCATCAGTGAGTCGGGACCCCCTGGAGGCAATCAGCCCCAGCATTTT
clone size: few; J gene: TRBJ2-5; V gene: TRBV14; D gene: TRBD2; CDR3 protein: CASSQDLVREQYF; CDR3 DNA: TGTGCCAGCAGCCAAGATTTAGTGCGGGAGCAGTACTTC
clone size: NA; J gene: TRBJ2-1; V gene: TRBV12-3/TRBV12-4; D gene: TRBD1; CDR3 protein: CASSGQGYDEQFF; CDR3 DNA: TGTGCCAGCAGTGGACAGGGCTACGATGAGCAGTTCTTC
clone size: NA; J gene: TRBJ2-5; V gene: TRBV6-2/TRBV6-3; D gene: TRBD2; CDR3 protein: CASSYGAGGIQETQYF; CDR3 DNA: TGTGCCAGCAGTTACGGGGCGGGAGGGATACAAGAGACCCAGTACTTC
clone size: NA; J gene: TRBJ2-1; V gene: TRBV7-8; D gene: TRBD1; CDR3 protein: CASSLGEGQGYEQFF; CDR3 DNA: TGTGCCAGCAGCTTAGGTGAGGGACAGGGATATGAGCAGTTCTTC
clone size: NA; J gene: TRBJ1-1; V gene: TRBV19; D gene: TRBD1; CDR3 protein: CASSPGTGLGHDTEAFF; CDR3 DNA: TGTGCCAGTAGCCCCGGGACAGGCCTCGGCCATGACACTGAAGCTTTCTTT
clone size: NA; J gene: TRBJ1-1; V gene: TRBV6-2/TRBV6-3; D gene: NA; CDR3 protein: CASSSRRIEAFF; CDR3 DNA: TGTGCCAGCAGCTCAAGACGGATTGAAGCTTTCTTT
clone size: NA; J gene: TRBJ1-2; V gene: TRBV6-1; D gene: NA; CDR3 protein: CASSEARIGYTF; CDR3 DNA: TGTGCCAGCAGTGAAGCGCGGATTGGCTACACCTTC
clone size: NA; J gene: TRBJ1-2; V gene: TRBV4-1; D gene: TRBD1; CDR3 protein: CASSRDRDRGDYGYTF; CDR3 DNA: TGCGCCAGCAGCCGTGACCGGGACAGGGGCGACTATGGCTACACCTTC
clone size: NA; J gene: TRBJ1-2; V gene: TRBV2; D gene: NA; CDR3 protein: CASTESVNGYTF; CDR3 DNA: TGTGCCAGCACCGAATCGGTTAATGGCTACACCTTC
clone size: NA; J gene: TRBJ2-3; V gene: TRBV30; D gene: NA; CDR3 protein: CAWGPSTDTQYF; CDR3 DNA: TGTGCCTGGGGACCGAGCACAGATACGCAGTATTTT
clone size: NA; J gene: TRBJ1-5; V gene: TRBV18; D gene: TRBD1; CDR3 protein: CASSPQGGAEPQHF; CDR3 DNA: TGTGCCAGCTCACCCCAGGGGGGTGCCGAGCCCCAGCATTTT
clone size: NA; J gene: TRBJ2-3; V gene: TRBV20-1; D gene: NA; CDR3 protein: CSASSDTQYF; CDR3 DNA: TGCAGTGCTAGTAGTGATACGCAGTATTTT
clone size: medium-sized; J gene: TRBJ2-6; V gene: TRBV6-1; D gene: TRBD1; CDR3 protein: CASSEDRSGANVLTF; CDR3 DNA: TGTGCCAGCAGTGAGGACAGGAGCGGGGCCAACGTCCTGACTTTC
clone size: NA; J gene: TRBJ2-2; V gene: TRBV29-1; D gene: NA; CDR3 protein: CSVAQVANTGELFF; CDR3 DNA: TGCAGCGTGGCCCAGGTCGCGAACACCGGGGAGCTGTTTTTT
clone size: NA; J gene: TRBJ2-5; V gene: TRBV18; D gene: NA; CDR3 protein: CASSPPLETQYF; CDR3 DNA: TGTGCCAGCTCACCACCGTTGGAGACCCAGTACTTC
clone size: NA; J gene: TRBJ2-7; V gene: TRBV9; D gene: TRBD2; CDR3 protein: CASSDGLAAIYEQYF; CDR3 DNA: TGTGCCAGCTCTGACGGACTAGCGGCTATATACGAGCAGTACTTC
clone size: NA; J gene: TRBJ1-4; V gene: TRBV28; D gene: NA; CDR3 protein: CASSLIRKGEKLFF; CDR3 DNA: TGTGCCAGCAGTTTAATCCGGAAGGGTGAAAAACTGTTTTTT
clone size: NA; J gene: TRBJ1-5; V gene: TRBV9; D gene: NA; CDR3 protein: CASSVGWGNQPQHF; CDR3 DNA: TGTGCCAGCAGCGTAGGATGGGGGAATCAGCCCCAGCATTTT
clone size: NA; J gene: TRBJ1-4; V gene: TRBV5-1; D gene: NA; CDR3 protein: CASSLGAAGSEKLFF; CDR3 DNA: TGCGCCAGCAGCTTGGGGGCGGCAGGATCTGAAAAACTGTTTTTT
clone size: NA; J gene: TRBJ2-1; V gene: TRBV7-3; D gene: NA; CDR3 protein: CASSTDRYRQQFF; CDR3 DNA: TGTGCCAGCAGCACGGACAGATATAGGCAGCAGTTCTTC
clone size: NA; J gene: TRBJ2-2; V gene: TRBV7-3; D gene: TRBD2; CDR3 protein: CASRQSGSVTGELFF; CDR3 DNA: TGTGCCAGCAGGCAAAGCGGGAGTGTCACCGGGGAGCTGTTTTTT
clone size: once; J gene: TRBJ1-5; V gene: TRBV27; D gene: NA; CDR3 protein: CASSTGTGQPQHF; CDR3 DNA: TGTGCCAGCAGTACAGGTACGGGACAGCCCCAGCATTTT
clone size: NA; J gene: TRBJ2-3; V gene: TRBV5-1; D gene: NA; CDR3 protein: CASSPDRADTQYF; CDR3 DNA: TGCGCCAGCAGCCCCGACCGTGCTGATACGCAGTATTTT
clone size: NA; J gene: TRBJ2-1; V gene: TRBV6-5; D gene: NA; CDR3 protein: CASSRSSLNEQFF; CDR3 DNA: TGTGCCAGCAGTCGCTCCTCGTTGAATGAGCAGTTCTTC
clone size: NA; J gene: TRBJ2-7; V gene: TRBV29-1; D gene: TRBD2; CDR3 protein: CSVESGGSGSREQYF; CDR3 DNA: TGCAGCGTTGAATCGGGTGGTAGCGGGAGTAGGGAGCAGTACTTC
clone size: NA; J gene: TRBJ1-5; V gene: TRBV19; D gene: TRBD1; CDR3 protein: CASIPRTGTDQPQHF; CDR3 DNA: TGTGCCAGTATTCCCCGGACAGGGACAGATCAGCCCCAGCATTTT
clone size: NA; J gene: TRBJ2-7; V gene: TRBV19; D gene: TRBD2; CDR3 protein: CASTSGSNTYEQYF; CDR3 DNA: TGTGCCAGTACTAGCGGGAGTAACACCTACGAGCAGTACTTC
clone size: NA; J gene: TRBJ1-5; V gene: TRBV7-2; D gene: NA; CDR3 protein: CASSLGSYSNQPQHF; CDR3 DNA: TGTGCCAGCAGCTTAGGATCGTATAGCAATCAGCCCCAGCATTTT
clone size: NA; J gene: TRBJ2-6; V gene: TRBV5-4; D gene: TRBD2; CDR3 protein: CASSLEAGGRAGANVLTF; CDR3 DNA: TGTGCCAGCAGCTTGGAAGCCGGAGGGAGGGCTGGGGCCAACGTCCTGACTTTC
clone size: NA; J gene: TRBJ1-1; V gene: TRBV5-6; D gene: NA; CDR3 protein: CASSLVRGTEAFF; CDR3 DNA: TGTGCCAGCAGCTTGGTTAGAGGCACTGAAGCTTTCTTT
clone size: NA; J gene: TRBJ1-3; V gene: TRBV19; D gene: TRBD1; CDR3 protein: CASADRGTGNTIYF; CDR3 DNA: TGTGCCAGTGCCGACAGGGGGACTGGAAACACCATATATTTT
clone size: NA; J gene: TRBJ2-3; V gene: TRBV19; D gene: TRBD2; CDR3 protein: CASRPGGGRADTQYF; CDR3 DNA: TGTGCCAGTAGGCCGGGAGGGGGTCGGGCAGATACGCAGTATTTT
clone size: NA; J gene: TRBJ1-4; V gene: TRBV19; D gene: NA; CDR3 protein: CASTRRTNANEKLFF; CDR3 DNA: TGTGCCAGTACCCGACGGACAAATGCTAATGAAAAACTGTTTTTT
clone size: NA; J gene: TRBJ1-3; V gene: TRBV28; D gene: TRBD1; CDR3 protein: CASSSEGAKRNTIYF; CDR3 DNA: TGTGCCAGCAGTTCAGAGGGGGCTAAAAGAAACACCATATATTTT
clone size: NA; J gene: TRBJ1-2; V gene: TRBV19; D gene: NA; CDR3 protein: CASSTGALGYTF; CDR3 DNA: TGTGCCAGTAGTACAGGGGCGCTTGGCTACACCTTC
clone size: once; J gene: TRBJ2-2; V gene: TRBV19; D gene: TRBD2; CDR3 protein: CASSIGLAGTGELFF; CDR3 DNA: TGTGCCAGTAGTATAGGACTAGCGGGCACCGGGGAGCTGTTTTTT
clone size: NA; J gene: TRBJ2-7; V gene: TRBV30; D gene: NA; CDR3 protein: CAWSPQGPYEQYF; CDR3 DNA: TGTGCCTGGAGTCCACAGGGCCCCTACGAGCAGTACTTC
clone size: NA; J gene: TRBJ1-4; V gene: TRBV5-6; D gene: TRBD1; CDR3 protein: CASSLPGQGAEKLFF; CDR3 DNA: TGTGCCAGCAGCTTGCCCGGACAGGGGGCTGAAAAACTGTTTTTT
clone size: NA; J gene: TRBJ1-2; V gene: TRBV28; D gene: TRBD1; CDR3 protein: CASTPGQGAGYTF; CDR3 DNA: TGTGCCAGCACCCCGGGACAGGGTGCCGGCTACACCTTC
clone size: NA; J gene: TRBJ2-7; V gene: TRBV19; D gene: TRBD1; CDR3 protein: CASSPRGQGVYEQYF; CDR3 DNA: TGTGCCAGTAGTCCCCGAGGACAGGGAGTTTACGAGCAGTACTTC
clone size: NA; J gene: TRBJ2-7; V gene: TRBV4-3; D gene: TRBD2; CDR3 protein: CASSQSSGRAREQYF; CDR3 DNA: TGCGCCAGCAGCCAATCTAGCGGGAGGGCACGGGAGCAGTACTTC
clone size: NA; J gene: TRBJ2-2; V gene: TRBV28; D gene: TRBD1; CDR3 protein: CASSLGQGVENTGELFF; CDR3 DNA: TGTGCCAGCAGTTTGGGACAGGGGGTAGAAAACACCGGGGAGCTGTTTTTT
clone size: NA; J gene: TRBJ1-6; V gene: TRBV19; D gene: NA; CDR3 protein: CASSNSRVDYNSPLHF; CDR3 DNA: TGTGCCAGTAGTAATAGCCGGGTGGACTATAATTCACCCCTCCACTTT
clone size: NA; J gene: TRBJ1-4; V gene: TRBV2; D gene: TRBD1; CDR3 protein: CASSGQGVTNEKLFF; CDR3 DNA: TGTGCCAGCAGTGGACAGGGCGTAACTAATGAAAAACTGTTTTTT